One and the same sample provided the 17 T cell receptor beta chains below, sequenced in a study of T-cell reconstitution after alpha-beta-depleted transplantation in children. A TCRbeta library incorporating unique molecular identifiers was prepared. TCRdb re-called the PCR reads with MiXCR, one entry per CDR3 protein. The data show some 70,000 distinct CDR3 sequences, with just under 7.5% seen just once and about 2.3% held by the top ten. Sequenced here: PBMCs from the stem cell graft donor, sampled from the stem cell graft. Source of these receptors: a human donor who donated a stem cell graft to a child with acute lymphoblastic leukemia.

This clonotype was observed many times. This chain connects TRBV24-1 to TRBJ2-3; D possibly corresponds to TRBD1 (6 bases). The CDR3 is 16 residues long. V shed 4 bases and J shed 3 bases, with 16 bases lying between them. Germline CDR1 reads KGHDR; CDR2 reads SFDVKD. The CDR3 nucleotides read TGTGCCACCAGTGACTCGGACAGCACCTCTACAGATACGCAGTATTTT. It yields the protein CATSDSDSTSTDTQYF.

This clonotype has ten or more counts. CDR3 amino acids: CASSARGTGELFF. DNA for the CDR3: TGTGCCAGCAGTGCCAGGGGCACCGGGGAGCTGTTTTTT. V usage is TRBV2 and J usage is TRBJ2-2; the D gene is possibly TRBD1 (6 bases). CDR3 length equals 13 residues. The germline V gene has CDR1 SNHLY and CDR2 FYNNEI. V was trimmed by 4 bases and J by 4 bases, leaving 7 bases between them.

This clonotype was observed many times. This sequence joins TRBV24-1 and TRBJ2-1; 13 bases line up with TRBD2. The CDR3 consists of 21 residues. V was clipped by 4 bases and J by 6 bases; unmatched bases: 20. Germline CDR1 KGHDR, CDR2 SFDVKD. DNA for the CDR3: TGTGCCACCAGTGACCGCCCCACTAGCGGGAGGGCCCTACCACGGGGCAATGAGCAGTTCTTC. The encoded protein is CATSDRPTSGRALPRGNEQFF.

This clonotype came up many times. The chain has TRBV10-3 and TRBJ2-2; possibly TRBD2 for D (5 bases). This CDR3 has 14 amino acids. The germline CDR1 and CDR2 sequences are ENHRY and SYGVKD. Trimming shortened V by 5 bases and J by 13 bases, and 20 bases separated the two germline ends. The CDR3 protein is CAISPATLLAVLFF. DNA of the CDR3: TGTGCCATCAGTCCCGCCACACTCCTAGCCGTGCTGTTTTTT.

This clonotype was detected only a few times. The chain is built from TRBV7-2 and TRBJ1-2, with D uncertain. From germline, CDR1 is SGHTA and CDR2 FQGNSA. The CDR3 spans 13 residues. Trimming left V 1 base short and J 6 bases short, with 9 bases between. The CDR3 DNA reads TGTGCCAGCAGCTTAGGACTGGGGAATGGCTACACCTTC. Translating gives CASSLGLGNGYTF.

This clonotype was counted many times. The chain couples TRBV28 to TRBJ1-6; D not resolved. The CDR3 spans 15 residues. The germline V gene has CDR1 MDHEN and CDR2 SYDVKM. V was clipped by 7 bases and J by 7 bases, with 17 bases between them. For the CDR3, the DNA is TGTGCCAGCACTCTGAGGAGGATGATCAATTCACCCCTCCACTTT. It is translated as CASTLRRMINSPLHF.

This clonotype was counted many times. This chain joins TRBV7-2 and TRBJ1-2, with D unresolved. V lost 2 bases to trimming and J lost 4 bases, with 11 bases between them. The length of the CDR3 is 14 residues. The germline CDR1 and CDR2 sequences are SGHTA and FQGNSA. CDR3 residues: CASSLRPDLYGYTF. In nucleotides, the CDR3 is TGTGCCAGCAGCTTACGTCCGGACCTCTATGGCTACACCTTC.

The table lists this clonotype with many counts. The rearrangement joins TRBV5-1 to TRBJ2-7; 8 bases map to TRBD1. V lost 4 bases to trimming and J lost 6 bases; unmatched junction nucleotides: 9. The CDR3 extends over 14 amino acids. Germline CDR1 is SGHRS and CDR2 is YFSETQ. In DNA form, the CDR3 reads TGCGCCAGCAGCGCCTTGACAGGGGATCTCGAGCAGTACTTC. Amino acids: CASSALTGDLEQYF.

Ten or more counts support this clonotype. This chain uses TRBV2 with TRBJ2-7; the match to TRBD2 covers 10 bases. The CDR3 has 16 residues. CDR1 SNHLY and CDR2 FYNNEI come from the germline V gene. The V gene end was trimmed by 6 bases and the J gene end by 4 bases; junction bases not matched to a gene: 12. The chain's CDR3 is CASRGPRLAGVYEQYF. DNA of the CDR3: TGTGCCAGCAGGGGGCCTCGGCTAGCGGGAGTATACGAGCAGTACTTC.

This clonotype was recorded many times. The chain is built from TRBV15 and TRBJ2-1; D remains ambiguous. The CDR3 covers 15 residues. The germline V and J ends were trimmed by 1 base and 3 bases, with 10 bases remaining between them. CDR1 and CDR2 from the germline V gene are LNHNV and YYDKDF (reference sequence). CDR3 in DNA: TGTGCCACCAGCAGAGCGCCGGCTAACTACAATGAGCAGTTCTTC. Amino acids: CATSRAPANYNEQFF.

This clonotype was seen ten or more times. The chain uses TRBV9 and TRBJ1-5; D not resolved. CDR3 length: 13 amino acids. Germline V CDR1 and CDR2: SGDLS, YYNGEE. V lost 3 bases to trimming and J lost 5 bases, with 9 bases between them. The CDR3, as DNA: TGTGCCAGCAGCGAAAGGGATTATCAGCCCCAGCATTTT. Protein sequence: CASSERDYQPQHF. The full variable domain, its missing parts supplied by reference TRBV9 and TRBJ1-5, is DSGVTQTPKHLITATGQRVTLRCSPRSGDLSVYWYQQSLDQGLQFLIQYYNGEERAKGNILERFSAQQFPDLHSELNLSSLELGDSALYFCASSERDYQPQHFGDGTRLSIL.

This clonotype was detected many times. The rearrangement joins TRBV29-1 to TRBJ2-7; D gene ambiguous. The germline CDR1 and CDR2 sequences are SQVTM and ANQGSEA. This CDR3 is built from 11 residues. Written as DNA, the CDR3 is TGCAGTGTTTGCCTCGGTTACGAGCAGTACTTC. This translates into CSVCLGYEQYF.

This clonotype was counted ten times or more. As DNA, the CDR3 is TGTGCCAGCAGCCCCCCGAGGGCGAACACTGAAGCTTTCTTT. Translating it yields CASSPPRANTEAFF. The rearrangement uses TRBV6-2 or TRBV6-3 and TRBJ1-1; no definite D call. Per the germline V gene, CDR1 is MNHEY and CDR2 is SVGEGT. The V and J ends lost 6 bases and 1 base respectively, with 12 bases between them. CDR3 length: 14 amino acids.

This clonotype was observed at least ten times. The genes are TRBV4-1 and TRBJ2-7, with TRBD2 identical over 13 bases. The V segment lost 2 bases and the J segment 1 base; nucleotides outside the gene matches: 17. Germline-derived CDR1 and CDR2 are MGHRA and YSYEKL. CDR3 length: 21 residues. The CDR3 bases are TGCGCCAGCAGCCAACGGACAGGGGCAGGGACTAGCGGGGCTGGTTCCTACGAGCAGTACTTC. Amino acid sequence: CASSQRTGAGTSGAGSYEQYF.

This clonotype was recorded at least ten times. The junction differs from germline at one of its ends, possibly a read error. The CDR3 coding sequence is TGCAGCTTTGACGTGACTAGCGGGATGCGGGAGACCCAGTACTTC. It yields the protein CSFDVTSGMRETQYF. The chain links TRBV29-1 to TRBJ2-5; 11 positions agree with TRBD2. CDR1 is SQVTM, CDR2 ANQGSEA, per germline. The CDR3 runs 15 residues.

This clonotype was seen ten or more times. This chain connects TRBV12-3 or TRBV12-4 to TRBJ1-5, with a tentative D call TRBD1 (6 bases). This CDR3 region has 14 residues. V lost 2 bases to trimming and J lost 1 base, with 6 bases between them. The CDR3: CASSLQGSNQPQHF. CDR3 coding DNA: TGTGCCAGCAGTTTACAGGGGAGCAATCAGCCCCAGCATTTT.

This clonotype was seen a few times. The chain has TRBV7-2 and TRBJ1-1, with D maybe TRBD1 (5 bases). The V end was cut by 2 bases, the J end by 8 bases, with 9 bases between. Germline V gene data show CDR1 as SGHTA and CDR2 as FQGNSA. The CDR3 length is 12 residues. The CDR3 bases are TGTGCCAGCAGCTTAATTGGGGGAGAAGCTTTCTTT. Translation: CASSLIGGEAFF. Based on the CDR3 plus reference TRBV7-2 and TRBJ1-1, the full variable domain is GAGVSQSPSNKVTEKGKDVELRCDPISGHTALYWYRQSLGQGLEFLIYFQGNSAPDKSGLPSDRFSAERTGGSVSTLTIQRTQQEDSAVYLCASSLIGGEAFFGQGTRLTVV.